The sequence of this T cell receptor (beta chain) was determined in a study of blood T cell repertoires in COVID-19. Overall study context: Samples representing acute and convalescent COVID-19 were sourced from the United States, Italy and Spain. In each case, the material was cDNA or gDNA derived from T cells, B-cell-depleted T cells, or PBMCs.

Authors' data handling: Reference gene primer amplification gave estimated nucleated cell counts. The protocol was immunoSEQ multiplex PCR, while the TCRdb copy is restricted to in-frame clones and leaves out a portion. The DNA was the basis for D and trimming; V, J and clone size are from that table. The sample includes 110,000 to 150,000 clones, approximately 90% of them seen just once. Germline V gives CDR1 MNHEY, CDR2 SVGAGI. The length of the CDR3 is 15 residues. Trimming removed 5 bases from V and 1 base from J; junction bases left unmatched: 7. The receptor's source is a man aged 60 to 69 with active or convalescent COVID-19. The rearrangement joins TRBV6-5 to TRBJ1-1; 7 nucleotides agree with TRBD1. Material for sequencing was peripheral blood. In DNA form, the CDR3 reads TGTGCCAGCAGTCTCCAGGGACAGAAGAACACTGAAGCTTTCTTT. Residues: CASSLQGQKNTEAFF.